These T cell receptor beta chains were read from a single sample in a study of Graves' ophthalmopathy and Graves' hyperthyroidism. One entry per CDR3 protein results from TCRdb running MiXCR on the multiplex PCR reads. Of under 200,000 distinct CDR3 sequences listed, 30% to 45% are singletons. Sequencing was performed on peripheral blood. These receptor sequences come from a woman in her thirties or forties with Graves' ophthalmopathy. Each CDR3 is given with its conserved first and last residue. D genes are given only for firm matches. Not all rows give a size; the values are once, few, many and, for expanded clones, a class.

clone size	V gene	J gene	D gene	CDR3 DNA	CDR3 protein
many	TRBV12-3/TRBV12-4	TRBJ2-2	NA	TGTGCCAGCAGTTTTTGGCAGAACACCGGGGAGCTGTTTTTT	CASSFWQNTGELFF
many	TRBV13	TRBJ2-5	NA	TGTGCCAGCAGCCCAACCCTGGGGGCAGGAGGGGAGACCCAGTACTTC	CASSPTLGAGGETQYF
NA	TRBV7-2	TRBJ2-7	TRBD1	TGTGCCAGCGCTTGGGACAGGGGGGCTTACGAGCAGTACTTC	CASAWDRGAYEQYF
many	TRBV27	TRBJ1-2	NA	TGTGCCAGCAGTTTATCGTTTTTGGGCTATGGCTACACCTTC	CASSLSFLGYGYTF
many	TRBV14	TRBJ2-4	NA	TGTGCCAGCAGCCAAGACTGGGGAGTCAAAAACATTCAGTACTTC	CASSQDWGVKNIQYF
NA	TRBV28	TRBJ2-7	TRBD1	TGTGCCAGCAGCCCGGGACAGGCGGGTTACGAGCAGTACTTC	CASSPGQAGYEQYF
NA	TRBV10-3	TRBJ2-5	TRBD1	TGTGCCACGGGACAGCCCAGGGAGACCCAGTACTTC	CATGQPRETQYF
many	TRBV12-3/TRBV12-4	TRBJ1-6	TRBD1	TGTGCCAGCAAACCCGGGACAGGCGGCAATAATTCACCCCTCCACTTT	CASKPGTGGNNSPLHF
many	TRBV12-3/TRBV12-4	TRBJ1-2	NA	TGTGCCAGCACCATCCCGGGAGGGCGCTATGGCTACACCTTC	CASTIPGGRYGYTF
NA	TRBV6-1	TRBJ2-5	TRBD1	TGTGCCGCCCAGAGGACAGGCAATATTCAAGAGACCCAGTACTTC	CAAQRTGNIQETQYF
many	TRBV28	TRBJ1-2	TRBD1	TGTGCCAGCAGTTCTCCGACAGGGACGGGAAACTATGGCTACACCTTC	CASSSPTGTGNYGYTF
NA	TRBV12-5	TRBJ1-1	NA	TGTGCTAGTGGTTTGGCGGGGGGCTTTAGGGCTTTCTTT	CASGLAGGFRAFF
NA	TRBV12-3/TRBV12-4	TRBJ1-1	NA	TGTGCCAGCAGCCCTGCAAGGGATGAAGCTTTCTTT	CASSPARDEAFF
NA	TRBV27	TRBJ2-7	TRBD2	TGTGCCAGCAGGACCCAGACTAGCGGGGTCTACGAGCAGTACTTC	CASRTQTSGVYEQYF
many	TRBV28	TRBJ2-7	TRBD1	TGTGCCAGCAGTTTATTTAACGGACAGGTCGAGTTTAGTGGTAGCTTC	CASSLFNGQVEFSGSF
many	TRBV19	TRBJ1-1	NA	TGTGCCAGTAAGGGGCAGGCCACTGAAGCTTTCTTT	CASKGQATEAFF
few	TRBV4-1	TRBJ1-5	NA	TGCGCCAGCAGCCAAGCCAGATTGGATCAGCCCCAGCATTTT	CASSQARLDQPQHF
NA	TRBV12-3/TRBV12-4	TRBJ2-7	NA	TGTGCCAGCAGTTCGGGGCCTGGCCAGTACTTC	CASSSGPGQYF
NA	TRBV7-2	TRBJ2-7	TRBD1	TGTGCCAGCAAGGTGGGACAGTCCTACGAGCAGTACTTC	CASKVGQSYEQYF
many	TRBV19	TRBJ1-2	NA	TGTGCCAGTAGTATTGGAAGAAATAACTATGGCTACACCTTC	CASSIGRNNYGYTF
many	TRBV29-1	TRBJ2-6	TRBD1	TGCAGCGTTGAAGAACACAGGGGGCGCTTGTATGGGGCCAACGTCCTGACTTTC	CSVEEHRGRLYGANVLTF
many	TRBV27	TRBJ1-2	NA	TGTGCCAGCAGGGTAGGACAGTCCTATGGCTACACCTTC	CASRVGQSYGYTF
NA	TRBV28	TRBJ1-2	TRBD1	TGTGCCAGCAGTCGGACAGGGGTCCATGGCTACACCTTC	CASSRTGVHGYTF
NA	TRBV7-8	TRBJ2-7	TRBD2	TGTGCCAGCAGCTCTGCCTTTGGAGGGGCGGGGGGCACCTACGAGCAGTACTTC	CASSSAFGGAGGTYEQYF
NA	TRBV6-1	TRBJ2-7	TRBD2	TGTGCCAGCAGGGGACTTCCGGGAGGCGACGAGCAGTACTTC	CASRGLPGGDEQYF
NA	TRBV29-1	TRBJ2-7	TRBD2	TGCAGCGTCCGCCCTAGCGGGAGGGCCTACGAGCAGTACTTC	CSVRPSGRAYEQYF
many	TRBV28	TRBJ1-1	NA	TGTGCCAGCAGCCAAACTTGGGACACTGAAGCTTTCTTT	CASSQTWDTEAFF
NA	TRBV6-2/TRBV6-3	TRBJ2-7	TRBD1	TGTGCCAGCAGGCGGCCGGGACAGGGCTACGAGCAGTACTTC	CASRRPGQGYEQYF
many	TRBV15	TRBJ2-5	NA	TGTGCCACCAGCAGAGTTGTAGGGGGGACTAACCAAGAGACCCAGTACTTC	CATSRVVGGTNQETQYF
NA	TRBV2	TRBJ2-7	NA	TGTGCCAGCAGTGAAGAGTCAGGGTCTCCCTACGAGCAGTACTTC	CASSEESGSPYEQYF
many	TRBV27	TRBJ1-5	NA	TGTGCCAGCACAGGAAGAGGCAATCAGCCCCAGCATTTT	CASTGRGNQPQHF
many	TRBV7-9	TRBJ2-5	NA	TGTGCCAGCAGCCCAGGCTTACTACAAGAGACCCAGTACTTC	CASSPGLLQETQYF
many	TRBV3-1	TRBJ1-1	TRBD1	TGTGCCAGCAGCCAAGATGACAGGGAGTCCGCTGAAGCTTTCTTT	CASSQDDRESAEAFF
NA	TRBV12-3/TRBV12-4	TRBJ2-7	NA	TGTGCCAGCAGAGTCGGCCAGGGCTACGAGCAGTACTTC	CASRVGQGYEQYF
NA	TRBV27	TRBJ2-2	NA	TGTGCCAGCATCTCGTGGAACACCGGGGAGCTGTTTTTT	CASISWNTGELFF
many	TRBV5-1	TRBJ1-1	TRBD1	TGCGCCAGCAGCCTAACCACAGGGGAAACTGAAGCTTTCTTT	CASSLTTGETEAFF
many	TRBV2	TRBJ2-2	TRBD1	TGTGCCAGCAGTTCTGAGACAGGGGTTTCCGGGGAGCTGTTTTTT	CASSSETGVSGELFF
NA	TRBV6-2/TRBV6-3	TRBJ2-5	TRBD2	TGTGCCAGCAGTTACCCCGAGGTAGCGGGAGGGCCGCGAAAAGAGACCCAGTACTTC	CASSYPEVAGGPRKETQYF
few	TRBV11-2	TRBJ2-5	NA	TGTGCCAGCAGCGCGATCGAGACCCAGTACTTC	CASSAIETQYF
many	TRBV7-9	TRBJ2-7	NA	TGTGCCAGCAGCTTAGAGGGGCCCTACGAGCAGTACTTC	CASSLEGPYEQYF
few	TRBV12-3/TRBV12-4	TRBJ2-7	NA	TGTGCCAGCAGTGGTACAGCGACCTACGAGCAGTACTTC	CASSGTATYEQYF
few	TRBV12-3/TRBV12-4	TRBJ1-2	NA	TGTGCCAGCAGTCCGCGGGAGAGGAACAACTATGGCTACACCTTC	CASSPRERNNYGYTF
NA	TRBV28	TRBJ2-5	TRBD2	TGTGCCAGCAGTTTGGGGGGACTAGTGGGTCGTGAGACCCAGTACTTC	CASSLGGLVGRETQYF
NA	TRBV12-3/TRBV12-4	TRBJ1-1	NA	TGTGCCAGCAGGAAAAACAGGGACACTGAAGCTTTCTTT	CASRKNRDTEAFF
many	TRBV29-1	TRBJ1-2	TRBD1	TGCAGCGTTGAAGATCGGTCCGGGACAGGGCCAAGCCCCACGTATGGCTACACCTTC	CSVEDRSGTGPSPTYGYTF
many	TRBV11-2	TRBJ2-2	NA	TGTGCCAGCAGCTTAGCCACCGGGGAGCTGTTTTTT	CASSLATGELFF
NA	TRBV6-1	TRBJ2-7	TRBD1	TGTGCCAGCAGCTCCGGGACAGGGGGCACCTACGAGCAGTACTTC	CASSSGTGGTYEQYF
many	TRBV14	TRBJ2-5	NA	TGTGCCAGCAGCCAAGTTAGTACCCCGGGGGTACAAGAGACCCAGTACTTC	CASSQVSTPGVQETQYF
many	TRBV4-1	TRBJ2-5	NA	TGCGCCAGCAGCCAAGACGGCTCACAAGAGACCCAGTACTTC	CASSQDGSQETQYF
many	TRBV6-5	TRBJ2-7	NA	TGTGCCAGCAGTTCCGGACCTAGCTGGTACGAGCAGTACTTC	CASSSGPSWYEQYF
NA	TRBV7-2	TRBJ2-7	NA	TGTGCCAGCAGCCACCACAGGGGGGAGGGGGAGCAGTACTTC	CASSHHRGEGEQYF
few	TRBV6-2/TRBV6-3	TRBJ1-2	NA	TGTGCCAGCAGTTACTCGGGAAGGGGCCCTGGAGGCTATGGCTACACCTTC	CASSYSGRGPGGYGYTF
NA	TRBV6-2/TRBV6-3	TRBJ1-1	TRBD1	TGTGCCAGCAGTTACCACATCAGACAGGGAAATTGGAGGGGCACTGAAGCTTTCTTT	CASSYHIRQGNWRGTEAFF
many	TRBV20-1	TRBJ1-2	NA	TGCAGTGCTAGAGAAATAGACAAGAACTATGGCTACACCTTC	CSAREIDKNYGYTF
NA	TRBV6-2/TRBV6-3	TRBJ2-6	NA	TGTGCCAGCAGTTACCCGTCAGGGGCCGGGGCCAACGTCCTGACTTTC	CASSYPSGAGANVLTF